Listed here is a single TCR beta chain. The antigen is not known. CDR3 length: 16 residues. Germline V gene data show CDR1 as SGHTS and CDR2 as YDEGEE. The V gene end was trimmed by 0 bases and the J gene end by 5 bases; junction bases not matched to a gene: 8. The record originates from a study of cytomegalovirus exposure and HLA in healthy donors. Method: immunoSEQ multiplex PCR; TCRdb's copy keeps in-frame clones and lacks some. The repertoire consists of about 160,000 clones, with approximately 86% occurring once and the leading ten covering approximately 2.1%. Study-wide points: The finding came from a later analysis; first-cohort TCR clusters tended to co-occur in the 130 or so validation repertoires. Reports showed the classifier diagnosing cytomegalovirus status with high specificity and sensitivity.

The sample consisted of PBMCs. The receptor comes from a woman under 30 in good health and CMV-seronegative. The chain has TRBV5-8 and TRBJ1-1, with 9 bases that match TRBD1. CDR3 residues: CASSLGQGGSWTEAFF. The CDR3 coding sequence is TGTGCCAGCAGCTTGGGACAGGGGGGAAGCTGGACTGAAGCTTTCTTT.